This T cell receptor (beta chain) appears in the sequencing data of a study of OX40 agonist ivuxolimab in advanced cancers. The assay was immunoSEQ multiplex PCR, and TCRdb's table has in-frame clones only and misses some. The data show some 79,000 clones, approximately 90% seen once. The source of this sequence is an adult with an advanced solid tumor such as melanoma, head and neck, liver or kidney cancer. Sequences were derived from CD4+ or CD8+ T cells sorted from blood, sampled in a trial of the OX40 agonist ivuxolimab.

For the CDR3, the DNA is TGTGCCAGCTCACCCTCTCAGGGCGGGGAAAAACTGTTTTTT. Amino acid sequence: CASSPSQGGEKLFF. The chain has TRBV18 and TRBJ1-4; possibly TRBD1 for D (5 bases). The V gene lost 3 bases and the J gene lost 8 bases, with 13 bases spanning the gap. Germline loops: CDR1 KGHSH, CDR2 LQKENI. This CDR3 region has 14 residues.